A selection of T cell receptor beta chains follows, all from one sample in a study of cytomegalovirus exposure and HLA in healthy donors. Only in-frame clones appear in the TCRdb table, and some are missing; sequencing was by immunoSEQ multiplex PCR. The table includes around 160,000 clones, 70% to 90% detected once. The sample taken for sequencing was PBMCs. The receptor source for this set is a man aged 30-40 years in good health and CMV-seropositive. Each CDR3 is given with its conserved first and last residue. The D gene is left open where the match is weak. A row's size may be missing; if present it is once, few, many or a size class.

j_gene: TRBJ2-7; abundance: .; v_gene: TRBV7-2; d_gene: .; CDR3nt: TGTGCCAGCAGCTTAGAGGACAGATACTACGAGCAGTACTTC; CDR3aa: CASSLEDRYYEQYF
j_gene: TRBJ1-4; abundance: .; v_gene: TRBV7-2; d_gene: TRBD1; CDR3nt: TGTGCCAGCAGCTTAGGAGGGACAGGGGGAGATTACGTCGAAAAACTGTTTTTT; CDR3aa: CASSLGGTGGDYVEKLFF
j_gene: TRBJ2-1; abundance: .; v_gene: TRBV2; d_gene: .; CDR3nt: TGTGCCAGCAATGGGAATAACAGGGACAATGAGCAGTTCTTC; CDR3aa: CASNGNNRDNEQFF
j_gene: TRBJ2-7; abundance: .; v_gene: TRBV27; d_gene: TRBD1; CDR3nt: TGTGCCAGCAGTCCTTCCCAGGGGGCGATCTACTACGAGCAGTACTTC; CDR3aa: CASSPSQGAIYYEQYF
j_gene: TRBJ2-1; abundance: .; v_gene: TRBV27; d_gene: .; CDR3nt: TGTGCCAGCAGTTTGACTAGACCTCTCTTTAATGAGCAGTTCTTC; CDR3aa: CASSLTRPLFNEQFF
j_gene: TRBJ1-2; abundance: few; v_gene: TRBV7-9; d_gene: .; CDR3nt: TGTGCCAGCAGCTACCCGGGACACAACTATGGCTACACCTTC; CDR3aa: CASSYPGHNYGYTF
j_gene: TRBJ1-1; abundance: .; v_gene: TRBV7-6; d_gene: .; CDR3nt: TGTGCCAGCAGCCTCACAGGGTTAGGGACTGAAGCTTTCTTT; CDR3aa: CASSLTGLGTEAFF
j_gene: TRBJ2-7; abundance: .; v_gene: TRBV7-2; d_gene: .; CDR3nt: TGTGCCAGCAGCTTAGGGAGACCCTACGAGCAGTACTTC; CDR3aa: CASSLGRPYEQYF
j_gene: TRBJ2-7; abundance: .; v_gene: TRBV10-1; d_gene: .; CDR3nt: TGCGCCAGCAGTGAGGGGGACTCCAGGAGCTCCTACGAGCAGTACTTC; CDR3aa: CASSEGDSRSSYEQYF
j_gene: TRBJ2-7; abundance: .; v_gene: TRBV19; d_gene: TRBD2; CDR3nt: TGTGCCAGTAGTATGCTTGCAGCGGGGAACTCCTACGAGCAGTACTTC; CDR3aa: CASSMLAAGNSYEQYF
j_gene: TRBJ2-5; abundance: .; v_gene: TRBV2; d_gene: TRBD2; CDR3nt: TGTGCCAGCAGTGACCGCGGGGGGGGGATGGGAGAGACCCAGTACTTC; CDR3aa: CASSDRGGGMGETQYF
j_gene: TRBJ1-2; abundance: .; v_gene: TRBV29-1; d_gene: .; CDR3nt: TGCAGCGTTGGAGGGGGTCTGGGCTACACCTTC; CDR3aa: CSVGGGLGYTF
j_gene: TRBJ2-5; abundance: .; v_gene: TRBV11-3; d_gene: TRBD2; CDR3nt: TGTGCCAGCAGCTCGGGACTAGAAGAGACCCAGTACTTC; CDR3aa: CASSSGLEETQYF
j_gene: TRBJ2-7; abundance: .; v_gene: TRBV5-4; d_gene: TRBD1; CDR3nt: TGTGCCAGCCAGCAACCGGGACAGGGAGGGAACTACGAGCAGTACTTC; CDR3aa: CASQQPGQGGNYEQYF
j_gene: TRBJ1-1; abundance: .; v_gene: TRBV30; d_gene: .; CDR3nt: TGTGCCTGGAGGATGGACGGGCGGGACACTGAAGCTTTCTTT; CDR3aa: CAWRMDGRDTEAFF
j_gene: TRBJ2-7; abundance: few; v_gene: TRBV2; d_gene: .; CDR3nt: TGTGCCAGCAGGCACTCCGACGAGCAGTACTTC; CDR3aa: CASRHSDEQYF
j_gene: TRBJ2-1; abundance: .; v_gene: TRBV13; d_gene: TRBD2; CDR3nt: TGTGCCAGCAGCCTTCTGACACGACTAGCGGGGGTCGCCTACAATGAGCAGTTCTTC; CDR3aa: CASSLLTRLAGVAYNEQFF
j_gene: TRBJ2-7; abundance: .; v_gene: TRBV4-2; d_gene: TRBD2; CDR3nt: TGTGCCAGCAGCCAAGAGACTAGCGGCTCAATTGAGCAGTACTTC; CDR3aa: CASSQETSGSIEQYF
j_gene: TRBJ2-3; abundance: once; v_gene: TRBV18; d_gene: TRBD1; CDR3nt: TGTGCCAGCTCCGACAGGGGCACAGATACGCAGTATTTT; CDR3aa: CASSDRGTDTQYF
j_gene: TRBJ1-6; abundance: .; v_gene: TRBV11-3; d_gene: TRBD1; CDR3nt: TGTGCCAGCAGCTTAGATCCAGGGGGTAATTCACCCCTCCACTTT; CDR3aa: CASSLDPGGNSPLHF
j_gene: TRBJ1-5; abundance: .; v_gene: TRBV18; d_gene: .; CDR3nt: TGTGCCAGCCCTCTAGGGGGGGGCAATCAGCCCCAGCATTTT; CDR3aa: CASPLGGGNQPQHF
j_gene: TRBJ2-1; abundance: .; v_gene: TRBV27; d_gene: TRBD2; CDR3nt: TGTGCCAGCAGTTTAGCGGGGGGTTCCTACAATGAGCAGTTCTTC; CDR3aa: CASSLAGGSYNEQFF
j_gene: TRBJ1-1; abundance: once; v_gene: TRBV2; d_gene: .; CDR3nt: TGTGCCAGCAGTTCTCGGGGTCGGACTGAAGCTTTCTTT; CDR3aa: CASSSRGRTEAFF
j_gene: TRBJ2-7; abundance: .; v_gene: TRBV11-2; d_gene: TRBD1; CDR3nt: TGTGCCAGCAGCCGCCCGACAGGGTTGTTTGACGGCGAGCAGTACTTC; CDR3aa: CASSRPTGLFDGEQYF
j_gene: TRBJ2-7; abundance: .; v_gene: TRBV6-5; d_gene: .; CDR3nt: TGTGCCAGTAGAGCTTTTTCCCCAAGCTCCTACGAGCAGTACTTC; CDR3aa: CASRAFSPSSYEQYF
j_gene: TRBJ1-6; abundance: .; v_gene: TRBV6-5; d_gene: .; CDR3nt: TGTGCCTCCACGGACAGATTATATAATTCACCCCTCCACTTT; CDR3aa: CASTDRLYNSPLHF
j_gene: TRBJ2-3; abundance: .; v_gene: TRBV25-1; d_gene: TRBD2; CDR3nt: TGTGCCAGCAGTGAGCGGACTAGCGGGGGTCCAACAGATACGCAGTATTTT; CDR3aa: CASSERTSGGPTDTQYF
j_gene: TRBJ2-3; abundance: .; v_gene: TRBV5-1; d_gene: TRBD1; CDR3nt: TGCGCCAGCGGCCTAGACAGGGGTGGGGATACGCAGTATTTT; CDR3aa: CASGLDRGGDTQYF
j_gene: TRBJ2-3; abundance: once; v_gene: TRBV7-9; d_gene: .; CDR3nt: TGTGCCAGCAGCTTAGTGTTTGGGGCAACAGATACGCAGTATTTT; CDR3aa: CASSLVFGATDTQYF
j_gene: TRBJ1-4; abundance: .; v_gene: TRBV7-9; d_gene: TRBD1; CDR3nt: TGTGCCAGCAGCCCGAGAGGGGGGACAGGGGTTAGAGAAAAACTGTTTTTT; CDR3aa: CASSPRGGTGVREKLFF
j_gene: TRBJ2-2; abundance: .; v_gene: TRBV10-2; d_gene: TRBD1; CDR3nt: TGCGCCAGCAGCCCGGGACAGGGTAACACCGGGGAGCTGTTTTTT; CDR3aa: CASSPGQGNTGELFF
j_gene: TRBJ1-2; abundance: .; v_gene: TRBV7-6; d_gene: TRBD1; CDR3nt: TGTGCCATTCAGGGCAGGGGGCCCCTCTATGGCTACACCTTC; CDR3aa: CAIQGRGPLYGYTF
j_gene: TRBJ2-7; abundance: .; v_gene: TRBV5-4; d_gene: .; CDR3nt: TGTGCCAGCAGCCACCTGGGGGACACCAAGGTTGACGAGCAGTACTTC; CDR3aa: CASSHLGDTKVDEQYF
j_gene: TRBJ1-1; abundance: .; v_gene: TRBV19; d_gene: TRBD1; CDR3nt: TGTGCCACCGGGGACAGGAACACTGAAGCTTTCTTT; CDR3aa: CATGDRNTEAFF
j_gene: TRBJ2-2; abundance: .; v_gene: TRBV7-6; d_gene: TRBD2; CDR3nt: TGTGCCAGCAGGGTGACTAGCGCGAACACCGGGGAGCTGTTTTTT; CDR3aa: CASRVTSANTGELFF
j_gene: TRBJ1-2; abundance: .; v_gene: TRBV7-2; d_gene: .; CDR3nt: TGTGCCAGCAGACGGACACTCAACTATGGCTACACCTTC; CDR3aa: CASRRTLNYGYTF
j_gene: TRBJ2-7; abundance: .; v_gene: TRBV5-1; d_gene: TRBD1; CDR3nt: TGCGCCAGCAGCCCCGGGACAGGGCCCTACGAGCAGTACTTC; CDR3aa: CASSPGTGPYEQYF